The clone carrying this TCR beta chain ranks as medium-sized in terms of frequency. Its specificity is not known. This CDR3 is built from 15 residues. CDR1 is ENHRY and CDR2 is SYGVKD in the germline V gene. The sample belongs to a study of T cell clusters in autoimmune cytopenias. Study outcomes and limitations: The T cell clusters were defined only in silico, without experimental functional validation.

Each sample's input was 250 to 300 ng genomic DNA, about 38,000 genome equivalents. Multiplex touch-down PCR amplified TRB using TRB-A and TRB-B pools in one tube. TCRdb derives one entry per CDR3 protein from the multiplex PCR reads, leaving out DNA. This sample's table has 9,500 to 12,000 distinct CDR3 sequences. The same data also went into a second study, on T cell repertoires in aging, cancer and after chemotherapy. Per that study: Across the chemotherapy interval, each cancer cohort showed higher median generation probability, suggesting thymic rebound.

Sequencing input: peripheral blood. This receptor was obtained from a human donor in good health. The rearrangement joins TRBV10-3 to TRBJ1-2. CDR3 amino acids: CAISADLLDLYGYTF.